The subject of this entry is one TCR beta chain. This record belongs to a study of blood T cell repertoires in COVID-19. Overall study context: Material from acute and convalescent COVID-19 was sourced from the United States, Italy and Spain. The cDNA or gDNA used as material had been derived from T cells, B-cell-depleted T cells, or PBMCs.

Authors' analysis steps: From reference gene primer amplification, estimates of nucleated cell counts were derived. This table comes from immunoSEQ multiplex PCR, and its TCRdb copy is limited to in-frame clones, with some not included. V, J and clone size derive from that table, while D and trimming were established from the DNA sequence. Among about 76,000 clones listed, 75% to 90% were seen once. The CDR3 is made up of 20 amino acids. Unmatched junction bases numbered 18, after V lost 0 bases and J lost 5 bases. CDR1 is LGHDT and CDR2 is YNNKEL in the germline V gene (reference sequence). The chain employs TRBV3-1 (or the pseudogene TRBV3-2) and TRBJ2-7, with TRBD1 matching 11 bases. The sequenced material came from peripheral blood. The origin of this receptor is a human donor in a cohort sampled during active COVID-19. CDR3 bases: TGTGCCAGCAGCCAAGATCTTGTGACTGCCGGAAGGACAGGGGGCCACGAGCAGTACTTC. Its protein is CASSQDLVTAGRTGGHEQYF.